This T cell receptor beta chain originates from a study of T cell repertoires in cytomegalovirus infection. The ends were cut back, 2 bases at V and 1 base at J, with 12 bases in the middle. The CDR3 has 15 amino acids. In germline, CDR1 is SGHNT, CDR2 YYREEE (reference sequence). Notes on the study in general: CMV-specific TCR beta clonotypes restricted by HLA-C dominated the ex vivo response. CMV carriers with the relevant HLA were identified by cumulative public TCR beta family frequency.

Worth noting for this clonotype: What it recognizes is unknown.

One entry per CDR3 protein results from TCRdb running MiXCR on the reads. This sample carries around 200,000 distinct CDR3 sequences, about 15% of them seen once, and the ten largest clones take approximately 26%. J is TRBJ2-5 and V is TRBV5-4; tentatively, D is TRBD2 (6 bases). The sequence was collected from a human donor in good health (CMV status not recorded). Some clones in this sample may be carry-over from other donors' samples. Sequenced input: CD8+ T cells from PBMCs. The CDR3 DNA reads TGTGCCAGCAGCTTTAGTAGAGCGGGCCAAGAGACCCAGTACTTC. Translating gives CASSFSRAGQETQYF.